The source of this T cell receptor beta chain is a study of T cell responses to AZD1222 COVID-19 vaccine. Study-level results: The peak T cell response came first, and repertoires were sampled only after it. Spike-specific TCR breadth and depth rose after two AZD1222 doses.

A note on this clone: Its target is not known.

Produced via immunoSEQ multiplex PCR; TCRdb's table is partial and in-frame only. The table has tens of thousands of clones, roughly 90% seen once; the top ten hold 2.5%. From germline, CDR1 is SGHDN and CDR2 FVKESK. The CDR3 covers 15 residues. V was pared by 0 bases and J by 2 bases, with 8 bases between. Material: peripheral blood, obtained on day 0 of AZD1222 vaccination. V and J are TRBV14 and TRBJ1-5, with no clear D. The receptor comes from an adult in good health. The CDR3 region is CASSQDRTGNQPQHF. The CDR3, as DNA: TGTGCCAGCAGCCAAGATAGGACCGGCAATCAGCCCCAGCATTTT.